This T cell receptor (beta chain) appears in the sequencing data of a study of blood T cells in healthy people across ages. This CDR3 has 15 residues. With 4 bases clipped from V and 1 base from J, the junction kept 7 bases outside the gene matches. CDR1 is SGHRS and CDR2 is YFSETQ in the germline V gene. Remarks on this clonotype: Its specificity is not known.

A second 7 to 11 cycle PCR used barcoded and J-beta primers. Using its own MiXCR run on the 5' RACE reads, TCRdb lists one record per CDR3 protein. The data contain 450,000 to 700,000 distinct CDR3 sequences, 27% of them singletons. Study conclusions and caveats: A roughly linear age-dependent decrease characterized TCR beta diversity per million T cells. Unsorted PBMCs ruled out conclusive naive versus antigen-experienced comparison.

Specimen: blood. The chain combines TRBV5-1 with TRBJ2-7, with TRBD1 matching 8 bases. This receptor was identified in a woman in her sixties or seventies in good health. The CDR3 is CASSDIRQGSYEQYF. The CDR3 DNA follows: TGCGCCAGCAGCGACATAAGACAGGGGTCCTACGAGCAGTACTTC.